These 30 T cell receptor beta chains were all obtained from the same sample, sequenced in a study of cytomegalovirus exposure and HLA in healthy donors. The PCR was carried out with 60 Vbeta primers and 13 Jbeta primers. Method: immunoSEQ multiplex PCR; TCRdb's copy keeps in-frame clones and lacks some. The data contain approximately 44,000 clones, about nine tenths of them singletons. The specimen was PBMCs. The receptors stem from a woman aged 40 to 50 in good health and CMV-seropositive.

CDR3 amino acids: CASSSPGTKSTDTQYF. CDR3 nucleotide sequence: TGTGCCAGCAGCTCCCCCGGGACAAAATCCACAGATACGCAGTATTTT. The V call is TRBV5-4, the J call TRBJ2-3, with D maybe TRBD1 (6 bases). Germline V lookup: CDR1 SGHNT, CDR2 YYREEE (reference sequence). V was pared by 3 bases and J by 2 bases, with 16 bases between. This CDR3 region has 16 residues.

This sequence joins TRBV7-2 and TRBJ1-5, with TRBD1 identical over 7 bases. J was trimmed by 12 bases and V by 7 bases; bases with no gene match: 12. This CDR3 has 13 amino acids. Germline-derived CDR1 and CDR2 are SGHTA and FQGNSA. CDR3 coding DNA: TGTGCCAGCAAAGGACAACAGGGGTCCATCCAGCATTTT. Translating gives CASKGQQGSIQHF.

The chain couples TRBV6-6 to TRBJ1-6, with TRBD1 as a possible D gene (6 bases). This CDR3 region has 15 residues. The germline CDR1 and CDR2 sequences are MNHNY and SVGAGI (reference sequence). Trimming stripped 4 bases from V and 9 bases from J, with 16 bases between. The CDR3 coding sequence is TGTGCCAGCAGTTCTACCGGGACAAGGACTTCACCCCTCCACTTT. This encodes CASSSTGTRTSPLHF.

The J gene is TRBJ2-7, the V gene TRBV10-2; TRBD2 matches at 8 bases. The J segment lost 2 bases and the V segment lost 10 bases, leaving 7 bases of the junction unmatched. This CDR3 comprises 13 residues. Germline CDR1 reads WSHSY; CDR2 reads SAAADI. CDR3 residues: CAISLGLAYEQYF. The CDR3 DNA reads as TGCGCCATCTCGTTGGGACTAGCCTACGAGCAGTACTTC.

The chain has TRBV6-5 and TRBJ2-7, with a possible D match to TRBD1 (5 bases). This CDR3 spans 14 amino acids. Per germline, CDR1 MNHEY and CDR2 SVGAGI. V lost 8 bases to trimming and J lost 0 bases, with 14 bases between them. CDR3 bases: TGTGCCAGCTCGGACAACCGTATCTCCTACGAGCAGTACTTC. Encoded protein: CASSDNRISYEQYF.

The CDR3 loop is CASSPLGWAAANEKLFF. As DNA, the CDR3 is TGTGCCAGTAGTCCTTTAGGGTGGGCAGCGGCTAATGAAAAACTGTTTTTT. The chain recombines TRBV19 with TRBJ1-4; unclear D gene. Trimming left V 5 bases short and J 3 bases short, with 19 bases between. The CDR3 covers 17 residues. The V gene's germline CDR1 is LNHDA and CDR2 SQIVND (reference sequence).

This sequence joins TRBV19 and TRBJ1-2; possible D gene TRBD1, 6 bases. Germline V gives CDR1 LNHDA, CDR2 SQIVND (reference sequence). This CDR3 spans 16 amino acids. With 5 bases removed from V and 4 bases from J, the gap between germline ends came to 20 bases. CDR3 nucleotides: TGTGCCAGTAGTGAGGCAGGGGCCGGACCATTCTATGGCTACACCTTC. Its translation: CASSEAGAGPFYGYTF. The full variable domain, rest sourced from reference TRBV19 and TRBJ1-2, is DGGITQSPKYLFRKEGQNVTLSCEQNLNHDAMYWYRQDPGQGLRLIYYSQIVNDFQKGDIAEGYSVSREKKESFPLTVTSAQKNPTAFYLCASSEAGAGPFYGYTFGSGTRLTVV.

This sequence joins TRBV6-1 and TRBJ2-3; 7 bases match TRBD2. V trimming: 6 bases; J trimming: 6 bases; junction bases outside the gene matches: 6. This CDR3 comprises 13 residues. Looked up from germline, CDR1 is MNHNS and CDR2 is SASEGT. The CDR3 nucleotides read TGTGCCAGCAGGGTAGCGGGTAGTGATACGCAGTATTTT. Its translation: CASRVAGSDTQYF.

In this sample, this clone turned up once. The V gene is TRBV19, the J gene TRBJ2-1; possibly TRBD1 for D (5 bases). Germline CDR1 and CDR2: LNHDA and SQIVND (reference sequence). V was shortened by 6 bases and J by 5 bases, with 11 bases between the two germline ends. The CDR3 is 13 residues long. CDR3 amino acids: CASSQQVNNEQFF. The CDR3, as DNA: TGTGCCAGTAGCCAACAGGTAAACAATGAGCAGTTCTTC.

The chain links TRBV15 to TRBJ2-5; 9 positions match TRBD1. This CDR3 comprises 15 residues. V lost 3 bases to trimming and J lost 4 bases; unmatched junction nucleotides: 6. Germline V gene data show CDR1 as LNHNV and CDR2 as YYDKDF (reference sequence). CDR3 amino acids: CATSSRTGARETQYF. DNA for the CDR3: TGTGCCACCAGCAGCCGGACAGGGGCGAGAGAGACCCAGTACTTC.

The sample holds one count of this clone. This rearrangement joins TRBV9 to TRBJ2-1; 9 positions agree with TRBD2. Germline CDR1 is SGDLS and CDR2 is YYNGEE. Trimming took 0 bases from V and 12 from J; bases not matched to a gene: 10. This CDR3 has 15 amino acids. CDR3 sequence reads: CASSVEFGGSGRQFF. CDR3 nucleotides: TGTGCCAGCAGCGTAGAATTTGGGGGTAGCGGGAGGCAGTTCTTC.

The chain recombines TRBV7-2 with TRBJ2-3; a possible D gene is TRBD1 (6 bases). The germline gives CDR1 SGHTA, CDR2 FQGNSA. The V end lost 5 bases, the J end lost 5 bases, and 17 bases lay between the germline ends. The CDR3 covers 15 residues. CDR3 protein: CASSAQGHQGDTQYF. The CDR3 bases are TGTGCCAGCAGCGCCCAGGGACACCAGGGAGATACGCAGTATTTT. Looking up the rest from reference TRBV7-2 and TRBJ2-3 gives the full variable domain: GAGVSQSPSNKVTEKGKDVELRCDPISGHTALYWYRQSLGQGLEFLIYFQGNSAPDKSGLPSDRFSAERTGGSVSTLTIQRTQQEDSAVYLCASSAQGHQGDTQYFGPGTRLTVL.

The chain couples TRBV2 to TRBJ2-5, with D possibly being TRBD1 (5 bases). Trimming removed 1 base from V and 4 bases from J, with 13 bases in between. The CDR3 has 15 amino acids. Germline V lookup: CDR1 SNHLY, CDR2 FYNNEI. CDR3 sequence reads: CASSEVVGASETQYF. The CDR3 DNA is TGTGCCAGCAGTGAAGTGGTAGGGGCGTCAGAGACCCAGTACTTC.

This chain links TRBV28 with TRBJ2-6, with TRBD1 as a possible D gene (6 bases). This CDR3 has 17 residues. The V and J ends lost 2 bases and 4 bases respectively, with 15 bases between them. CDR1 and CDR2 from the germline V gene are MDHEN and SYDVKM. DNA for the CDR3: TGTGCCAGCAGTTTAATGACAGGAAGACGCGGGGCCAACGTCCTGACTTTC. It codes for CASSLMTGRRGANVLTF.

CDR3 in amino acids: CASSQGAGTEAFF. Written as DNA, the CDR3 is TGTGCCAGCAGCCAAGGGGCGGGGACTGAAGCTTTCTTT. The gene calls are TRBV4-2 and TRBJ1-1; D gene ambiguous. The CDR3 is 13 amino acids. The germline CDR1 and CDR2 sequences are LGHNA and YNFKEQ. Trimming cost V 1 base and J 5 bases, with 8 bases left between them.

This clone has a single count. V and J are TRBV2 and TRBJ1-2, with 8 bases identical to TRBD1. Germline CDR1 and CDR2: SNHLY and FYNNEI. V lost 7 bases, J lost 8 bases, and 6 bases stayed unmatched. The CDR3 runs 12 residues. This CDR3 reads CASKFQGAGYTF. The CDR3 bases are TGTGCCAGCAAGTTTCAGGGGGCCGGCTACACCTTC.

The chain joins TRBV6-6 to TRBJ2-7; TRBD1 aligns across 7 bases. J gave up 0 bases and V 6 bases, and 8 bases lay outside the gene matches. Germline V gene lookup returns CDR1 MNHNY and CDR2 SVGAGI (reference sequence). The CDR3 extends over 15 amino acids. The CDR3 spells CASRLRQGSSYEQYF. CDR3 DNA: TGTGCCAGCAGACTCCGACAGGGAAGCTCCTACGAGCAGTACTTC.

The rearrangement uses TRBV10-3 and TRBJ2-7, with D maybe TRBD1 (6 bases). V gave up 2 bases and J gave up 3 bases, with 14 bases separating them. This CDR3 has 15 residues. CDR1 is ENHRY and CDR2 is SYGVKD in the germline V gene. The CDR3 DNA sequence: TGTGCCATCAGTGAGATCAGGGGAGTATTCTACGAGCAGTACTTC. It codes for CAISEIRGVFYEQYF.

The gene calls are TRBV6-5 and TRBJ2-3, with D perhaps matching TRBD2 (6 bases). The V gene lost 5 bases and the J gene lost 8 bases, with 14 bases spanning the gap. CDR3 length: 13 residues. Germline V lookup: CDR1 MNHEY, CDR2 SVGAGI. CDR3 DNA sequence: TGTGCCAGCAGTCGGGACTCCGTGGGTACGCAGTATTTT. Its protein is CASSRDSVGTQYF.

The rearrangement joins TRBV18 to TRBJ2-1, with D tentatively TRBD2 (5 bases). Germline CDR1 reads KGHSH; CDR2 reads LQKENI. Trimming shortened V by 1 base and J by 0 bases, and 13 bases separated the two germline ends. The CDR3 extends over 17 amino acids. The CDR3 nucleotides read TGTGCCAGCTCACCACTCCAGCGGCCGAGCTCCTACAATGAGCAGTTCTTC. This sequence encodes CASSPLQRPSSYNEQFF.

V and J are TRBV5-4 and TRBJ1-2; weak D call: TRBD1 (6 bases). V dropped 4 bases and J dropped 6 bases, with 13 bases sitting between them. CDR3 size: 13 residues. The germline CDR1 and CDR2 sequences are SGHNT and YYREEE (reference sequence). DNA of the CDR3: TGTGCCAGCAGCCACGCGGGGGCGGATGGCTACACCTTC. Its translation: CASSHAGADGYTF.

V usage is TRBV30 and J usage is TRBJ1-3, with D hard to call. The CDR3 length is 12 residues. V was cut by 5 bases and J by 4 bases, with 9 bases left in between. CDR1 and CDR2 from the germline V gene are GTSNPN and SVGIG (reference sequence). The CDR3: CAWETGGNTIYF. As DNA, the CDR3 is TGTGCCTGGGAAACGGGAGGAAACACCATATATTTT.

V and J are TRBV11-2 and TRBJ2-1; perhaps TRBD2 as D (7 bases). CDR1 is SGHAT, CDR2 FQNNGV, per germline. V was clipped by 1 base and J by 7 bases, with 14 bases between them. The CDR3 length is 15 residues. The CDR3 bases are TGTGCCAGCAGCTTAGTGCGGGGGACATGGAATGAGCAGTTCTTC. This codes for CASSLVRGTWNEQFF.

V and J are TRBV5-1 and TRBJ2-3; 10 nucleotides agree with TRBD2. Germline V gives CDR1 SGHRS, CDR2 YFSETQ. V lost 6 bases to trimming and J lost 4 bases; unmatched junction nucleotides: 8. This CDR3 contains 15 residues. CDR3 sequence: CASTRSGGSADTQYF. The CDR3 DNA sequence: TGCGCCAGCACTCGTAGCGGGGGGTCCGCAGATACGCAGTATTTT.

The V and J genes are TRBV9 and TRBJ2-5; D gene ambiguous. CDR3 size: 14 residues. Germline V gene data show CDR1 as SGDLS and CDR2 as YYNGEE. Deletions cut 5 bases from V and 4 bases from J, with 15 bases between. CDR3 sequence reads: CASSLGEVGETQYF. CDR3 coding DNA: TGTGCCAGCAGTCTTGGAGAGGTAGGAGAGACCCAGTACTTC.

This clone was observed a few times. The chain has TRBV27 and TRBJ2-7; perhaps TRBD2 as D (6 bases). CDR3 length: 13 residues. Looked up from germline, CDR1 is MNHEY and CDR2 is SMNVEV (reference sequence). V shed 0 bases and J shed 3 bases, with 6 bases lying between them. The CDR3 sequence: CASSLSGGYEQYF. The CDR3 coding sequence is TGTGCCAGCAGTTTATCGGGGGGCTACGAGCAGTACTTC.

In nucleotides, the CDR3 is TGCGCCAGCAGAAGGGGGACATACGCGAACACCGGGGAGCTGTTTTTT. Its protein product is CASRRGTYANTGELFF. The chain joins TRBV5-1 to TRBJ2-2, with a possible D match to TRBD1 (6 bases). Trimming removed 5 bases at V and 0 bases at J, with 14 bases between. Germline CDR1 reads SGHRS; CDR2 reads YFSETQ. This CDR3 has 16 residues.

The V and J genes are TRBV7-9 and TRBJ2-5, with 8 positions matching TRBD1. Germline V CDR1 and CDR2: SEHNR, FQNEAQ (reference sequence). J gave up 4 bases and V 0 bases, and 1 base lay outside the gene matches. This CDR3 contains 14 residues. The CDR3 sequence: CASSLAQGGETQYF. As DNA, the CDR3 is TGTGCCAGCAGCTTAGCACAGGGGGGAGAGACCCAGTACTTC.

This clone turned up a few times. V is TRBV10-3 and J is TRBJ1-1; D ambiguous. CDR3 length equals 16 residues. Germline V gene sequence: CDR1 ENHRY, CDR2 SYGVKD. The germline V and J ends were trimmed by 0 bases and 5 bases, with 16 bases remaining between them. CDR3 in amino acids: CAISESPAQASTEAFF. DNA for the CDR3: TGTGCCATCAGTGAGTCCCCGGCGCAGGCGAGTACTGAAGCTTTCTTT.

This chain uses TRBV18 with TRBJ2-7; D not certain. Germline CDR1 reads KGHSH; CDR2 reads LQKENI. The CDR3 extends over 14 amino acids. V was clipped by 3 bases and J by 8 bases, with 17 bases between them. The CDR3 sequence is CASSPAEGPFKQYF. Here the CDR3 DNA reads TGTGCCAGCTCACCGGCGGAAGGCCCTTTCAAGCAGTACTTC. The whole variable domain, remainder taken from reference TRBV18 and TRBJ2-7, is NAGVMQNPRHLVRRRGQEARLRCSPMKGHSHVYWYRQLPEEGLKFMVYLQKENIIDESGMPKERFSAEFPKEGPSILRIQQVVRGDSAAYFCASSPAEGPFKQYFGPGTRLTVT.